These 2 T cell receptor beta chains originate from one sample sequenced in a study of blood T cell repertoires in COVID-19. The repertoire was sequenced with immunoSEQ multiplex PCR; TCRdb's copy has only in-frame clones and lacks some. The sample includes approximately 290,000 clones, around 91% of them seen just once. Sequencing was performed on peripheral blood. These receptors were taken from a woman aged 60 to 75 with acute or convalescent COVID-19.

The chain recombines TRBV6-4 with TRBJ2-1; the match to TRBD2 covers 14 bases. Per the germline V gene, CDR1 is MRHNA and CDR2 is SNTAGT. This CDR3 spans 16 amino acids. Trimming cost V 4 bases and J 2 bases; bases outside gene matches: 1. CDR3 nucleotide sequence: TGTGCCAGCAGTGGGACTAGCGGGGGGACCTACAATGAGCAGTTCTTC. Amino acids: CASSGTSGGTYNEQFF.

The J gene is TRBJ2-5, the V gene TRBV7-2, with 7 bases fitting TRBD1. The CDR3 is 16 residues long. Germline CDR1 reads SGHTA; CDR2 reads FQGNSA. V was pared by 1 base and J by 5 bases, with 10 bases of the junction left unmatched. The CDR3 loop is CASSLEGGARGETQYF. Written as DNA, the CDR3 is TGTGCCAGCAGCTTAGAAGGGGGCGCAAGGGGGGAGACCCAGTACTTC.